This T cell receptor (beta chain) was identified in a study of cytomegalovirus exposure and HLA in healthy donors (dated by TCRdb to between 2016 and 2019). Describing the broader study: An earlier analysis of roughly 630 of the donors reported 250 to 350 Gb of sequence data and around 120 million unique TCR beta sequences from 150 million to 200 million T cells. About 320 gigabases of sequencing data and 70 million to 100 million unique TCR sequences were included in an early release covering roughly 600 HLA-typed donors. Among the roughly 390 genotyped donors, about 83% belonged to the genetic ancestry cluster associated with self-reported Caucasian donors. The study aimed to test whether cataloging public T cell receptors could reveal signatures of past pathogen exposure. The study profiled the T cell repertoires of 500 to 800 subjects by immunosequencing and related them to cytomegalovirus serostatus. Besides the first cohort of about 730 subjects, a separate validation cohort made up of over 100 different subjects was used. High-throughput TCR immunosequencing, statistical association of individual TCRs with disease status, and machine learning were combined to predict cytomegalovirus infection status. To study patterns of TCR occurrence, a later analysis re-analyzed previously published TCR beta repertoires from around 700 donors and added high-resolution HLA genotyping. In the later analysis, no new phenotypic data were used to find candidate immune exposures; instead, reliance was placed on TCR beta sequences and their occurrence across donors. In an earlier analysis of 500 to 650 of the donors, high-throughput TCR beta sequencing was used to judge whether each TCR beta V gene segment behaved as functional or pseudogenic. Donor age, sex, ethnicity and CMV serostatus were collected together with the repertoire data. In a later genetic analysis, genome-wide SNP genotypes for about 55% of the roughly 670 donors were used, and that subset was treated as a discovery cohort. All discovery cohort repertoires had been generated on a single sequencing platform. Class I and class II HLA loci were covered by the typing at four-digit resolution. Typing coverage differed by locus: A, B, C, DRB1 and DQB1 were typed in about 629-630 donors, DQA1 in 500 to 550, DPA1 in 600 to 610, and DPB1 in just under 490. Because of strong linkage in the cohort, a few DR-DQ haplotypes were treated as single units for association and clustering. Across 300 to 500 genotyped donors of the cohort, an average of about 240,000 unique TCR beta nucleotide sequences per donor were sequenced, and around 19% of those sequences were non-productive.

Library creation used the immunoSEQ multiplex PCR assay. For the multiplex PCR, a mixture combining 60 forward primers for TCR Vbeta segments and 13 reverse primers for TCR Jbeta segments was used. A multiplex PCR assay on genomic DNA amplified the CDR3 region of rearranged TCR beta genes. On the Illumina HiSeq System, the amplified TCR beta libraries were sequenced as 87-base-pair reads. The authors' analysis ran thus. A later analysis tallied 75 million to 95 million unique TCR beta chains across the 666 repertoires, and about 12 million of those chains were shared by two or more donors. A nearest-neighbor algorithm error-corrected the raw reads and collapsed the reads into unique sequences, merging closely related sequences to remove PCR and sequencing errors. CDR3 sequences were aligned to IMGT reference sequences to assign V, D and J gene segments. Each retained sequence needed at least a six-nucleotide match to both a V gene segment and a J gene segment. A rearrangement counted as productive if the CDR3 had no stop codons and remained in frame with V and J, and every other rearrangement counted as non-productive. CDR3 was defined according to IMGT convention as the region running from the second conserved V-encoded cysteine to the conserved J-encoded phenylalanine. The earlier analysis of about 500 of the donors excluded sequences that lacked an unambiguous match to a single V gene segment. An earlier analysis of some 500 of the donors classified V segments as functional when productive rearrangements were above 56.7% and as segregating when the standard deviation between donors was above 5%. A statistical classification framework was built to diagnose cytomegalovirus status from the catalog of TCR beta chain sequences. In a later analysis, V and J genes were assigned by comparing TCR nucleotide sequences against IMGT/GENE-DB human TR gene sequences. Using the TCRdist pipeline, a later analysis assigned CDR3 sequences along with most-parsimonious VDJ recombination scenarios. In a later analysis, each TCR beta chain was defined by its CDR3 amino acid sequence together with its V-gene family, and reads without a unique V-gene family were excluded. In a later analysis, fewer than 600 highly shared, low-generation-probability nucleotide sequences were removed to address suspected cross-contamination and a sequencing artifact. A later analysis calculated a clonal expansion index for each public chain from normalized within-repertoire ranks of inferred template counts. In a later analysis, generation probabilities were computed using a VDJ recombination model fitted to out-of-frame rearrangements, and the results were checked against IGoR. In a later analysis, TCR-TCR, TCR-HLA and TCR-CMV co-occurrence was scored with hypergeometric tests, and a repertoire-size bias correction was applied to TCR pairs. False discovery rates were estimated in a later analysis by permuting HLA or CMV assignments 20 times. A later analysis grouped co-occurring TCRs with DBSCAN, adding TCRdist sequence similarity when clustering within HLA-allele-positive subsets. For co-occurrence clustering, repertoires with fewer than 30,000 or more than 120,000 public chains were excluded, along with five repertoires with anomalous nucleotide sharing. TCRdb stores this immuneACCESS table with in-frame sequences only. Part of the clones is absent; in the studies checked, under half of the shortfall reflects unresolved V genes, and no reason is known for the rest. D and trimming were read from the DNA, whereas the V and J calls and clone size are those reported in that table. The sample includes 160,000 or so clones, with approximately 77% observed a single time. The ten largest clones take up 3.7% of the sample.

The CDR3, from cysteine to phenylalanine, totals 17 residues. Here the CDR3 DNA is all that survives: 51 bases in frame from base 1. Trimming accounts for 1 base at V and 0 bases at J, while the number of junction bases matched to no gene is 3. CDR1 is given as LNHNV and CDR2 as YYDKDF, both from the germline V gene (reference sequence). Study-wide findings and limitations: The study listed 164 TCR beta chains as associated with cytomegalovirus. A later genetic analysis associated a missense DCLRE1C variant with V-gene and J-gene trimming of TCR beta chains, and an independent cohort replicated the association. In vitro tests confirmed that three of the cytomegalovirus-associated TCR beta chains recognize cytomegalovirus antigens. A cluster of highly shared sequence variants was judged likely to represent a technical artifact of the sequencing pipeline. In a later analysis, the rate of TCR association differed among HLA loci, with DRB1 alleles having the most associated TCRs and HLA-C alleles having the fewest. In an earlier analysis of 500 to 650 of the donors, most TCR beta V segments appeared in productive rearrangements about 90% or about 30% of the time, broadly matching IMGT annotations. A further reported finding was that TCR beta sequences accurately predicted the HLA-A and HLA-B alleles for most subjects in the first cohort. The classifier was reported to diagnose cytomegalovirus status with high specificity and sensitivity in both the original cohort and the validation cohort. The earlier analysis of some 540 of the donors excluded some 15 rarely observed V segments, including chromosome 9 orphons, because counts were too low. It was suggested by the authors that the approach could potentially be generalized to other disease states and immunological phenotypes. According to a later analysis, parvovirus B19, influenza, CMV and Epstein-Barr virus appeared linked to several top co-occurrence clusters. According to a later genetic analysis, donors in an Asian-associated ancestry cluster had fewer N-insertions in productive TCRs than the approximately 690-donor mean. When HLA alleles, especially DR and DQ, strongly co-occurred, attributing TCR associations to individual alleles was difficult. Roughly uniform sequencing depth across donors was assumed in presence/absence analyses, although this assumption may not hold. Because HLA typing was unavailable for some donors at each locus, only the typed subset was used in association tests. The 87-base-pair reads could not distinguish some IMGT-functional V segments, including TRBV6-2 and TRBV6-3, so those segments were excluded. Linkage disequilibrium might explain the correlated functional status among segregating V segments, but an unknown experimental factor could not be excluded. CMV serostatus was the only immune exposure information available for the cohort. Specific HLA alleles were associated with 15,000 to 20,000 TCR beta sequences at a false discovery rate of 0.05 in a later analysis. The cohort was sequenced for TCR beta chains only, and without alpha or paired-chain data the features that could be detected were limited. Most TCR sequences were seen in very few donors, while some public TCRs were found in many individuals. Compared with equally common non-associated chains, HLA-associated TCR beta chains in a later analysis were more clonally expanded and had lower generation probabilities. According to a later analysis, most CMV-associated TCR beta chains appeared to be HLA-restricted, and the HLA associations seemed to be driven largely by CMV exposure.

The cohort was made up of 650 to 700 healthy bone marrow donors. At the time of sampling, every cohort member was nominally healthy, though immune exposures that went unrecorded were likely present. The donor tested CMV seropositive, placing the donor among the roughly 300 seropositive members of the cohort. A peripheral blood sample was collected from each donor, and TCR beta sequencing was performed on peripheral blood mononuclear cells. The Qiagen DNeasy Blood Extraction Kit was used to extract genomic DNA from the blood cell samples. On this clone itself: Its antigen is not yet known. Per-nucleotide qualities are absent, and no much larger clonotype sits a single base away.

The clonotype originates from a man in his thirties or forties in good health and CMV-seropositive. Recombination linked TRBV15 to TRBJ2-5, with TRBD2 matching 12 junction bases. Sample: PBMCs. The CDR3 region has the sequence CATSRALAGGNQETQYF. The DNA sequence is TGTGCCACCAGCAGAGCCCTAGCGGGGGGGAACCAAGAGACCCAGTACTTC.